The 5 T cell receptor beta chains below come from one sample, sequenced in a study of T cells expressing NK-cell markers. TCRdb reprocessed the 5' RACE reads and reports one entry per CDR3 protein, with no DNA. This table holds over 200,000 distinct CDR3 sequences. What was sequenced was blood T cells: a sorted CD56 or NKG2C T cell subset, CD4+ or CD8+ T cells, or bulk PBMC T cells (not recorded which). The receptors shown here come from a man aged 18 to 30 in good health.

The chain recombines TRBV9 with TRBJ2-1; TCRdb lists TRBD1, though no DNA is available to test this call. Germline V CDR1 and CDR2: SGDLS, YYNGEE. The CDR3 is 16 residues long. CDR3 in amino acids: CASSDSSALWDNEQFF.

CDR3 sequence: CSGGKRGNTEAFF. The rearrangement joins TRBV29-1 to TRBJ1-1; lacking DNA, the TRBD1 call made by TCRdb goes unchecked. In germline, CDR1 is SQVTM, CDR2 ANQGSEA. The CDR3 has 13 amino acids.

The chain links TRBV12-3 or TRBV12-4 to TRBJ2-5. This CDR3 has 11 residues. The CDR3 is CASSFGETQYF.

The rearrangement links TRBV11-2 to TRBJ1-4; the TCRdb call, TRBD1, lacks DNA for checking. The V gene's germline CDR1 is SGHAT and CDR2 FQNNGV. This CDR3 is 15 amino acids long. Here the CDR3 reads CASSLPGGSVEKLFF.

The V gene is TRBV29-1, the J gene TRBJ2-3. The germline V gene has CDR1 SQVTM and CDR2 ANQGSEA. This CDR3 is 14 amino acids long. The CDR3 region is CSVSPRLRTDTQYF.